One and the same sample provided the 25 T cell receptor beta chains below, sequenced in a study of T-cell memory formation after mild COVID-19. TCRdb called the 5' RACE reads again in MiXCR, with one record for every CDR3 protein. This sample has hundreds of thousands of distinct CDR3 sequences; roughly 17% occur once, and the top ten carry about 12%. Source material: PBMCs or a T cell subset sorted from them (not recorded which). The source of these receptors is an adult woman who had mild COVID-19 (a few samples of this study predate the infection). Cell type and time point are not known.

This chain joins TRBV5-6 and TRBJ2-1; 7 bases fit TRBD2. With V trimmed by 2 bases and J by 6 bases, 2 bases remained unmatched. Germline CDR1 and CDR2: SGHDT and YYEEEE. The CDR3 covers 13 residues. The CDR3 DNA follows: TGTGCCAGCAGCTTCGGGACTACCAATGAGCAGTTCTTC. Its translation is CASSFGTTNEQFF.

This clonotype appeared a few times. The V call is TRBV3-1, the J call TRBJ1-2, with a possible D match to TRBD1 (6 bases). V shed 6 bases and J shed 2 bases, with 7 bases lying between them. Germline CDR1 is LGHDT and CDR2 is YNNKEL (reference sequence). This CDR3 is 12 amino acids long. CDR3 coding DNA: TGTGCCAGCAGGGACAGAAACTATGGCTACACCTTC. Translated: CASRDRNYGYTF. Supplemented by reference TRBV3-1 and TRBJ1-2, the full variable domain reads DTAVSQTPKYLVTQMGNDKSIKCEQNLGHDTMYWYKQDSKKFLKIMFSYNNKELIINETVPNRFSPKSPDKAHLNLHINSLELGDSAVYFCASRDRNYGYTFGSGTRLTVV.

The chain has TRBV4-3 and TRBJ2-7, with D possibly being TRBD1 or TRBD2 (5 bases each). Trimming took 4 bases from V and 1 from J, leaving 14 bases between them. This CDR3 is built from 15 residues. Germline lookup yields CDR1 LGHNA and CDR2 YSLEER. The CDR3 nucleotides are TGCGCCAGCAGCCCTTCCACGGGGCCATCCTACGAGCAGTACTTC. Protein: CASSPSTGPSYEQYF.

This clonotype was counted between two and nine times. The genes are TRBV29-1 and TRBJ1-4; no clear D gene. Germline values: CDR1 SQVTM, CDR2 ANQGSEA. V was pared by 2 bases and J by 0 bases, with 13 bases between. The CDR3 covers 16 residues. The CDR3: CSVETPRGATNEKLFF. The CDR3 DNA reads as TGCAGCGTTGAAACGCCGCGCGGGGCAACTAATGAAAAACTGTTTTTT.

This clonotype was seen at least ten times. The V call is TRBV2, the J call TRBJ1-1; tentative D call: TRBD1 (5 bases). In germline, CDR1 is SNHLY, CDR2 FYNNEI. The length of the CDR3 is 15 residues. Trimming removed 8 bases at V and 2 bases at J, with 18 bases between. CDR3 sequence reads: CASHPQGSRNTEAFF. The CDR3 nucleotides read TGTGCCAGCCACCCCCAGGGATCGCGAAACACTGAAGCTTTCTTT.

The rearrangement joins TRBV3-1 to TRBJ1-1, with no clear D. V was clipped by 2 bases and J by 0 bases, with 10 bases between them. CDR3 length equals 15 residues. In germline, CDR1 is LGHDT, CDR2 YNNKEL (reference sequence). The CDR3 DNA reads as TGTGCCAGCAGCCAACGGGGTCGGTTGAACACTGAAGCTTTCTTT. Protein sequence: CASSQRGRLNTEAFF. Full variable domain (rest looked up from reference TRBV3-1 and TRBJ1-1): DTAVSQTPKYLVTQMGNDKSIKCEQNLGHDTMYWYKQDSKKFLKIMFSYNNKELIINETVPNRFSPKSPDKAHLNLHINSLELGDSAVYFCASSQRGRLNTEAFFGQGTRLTVV.

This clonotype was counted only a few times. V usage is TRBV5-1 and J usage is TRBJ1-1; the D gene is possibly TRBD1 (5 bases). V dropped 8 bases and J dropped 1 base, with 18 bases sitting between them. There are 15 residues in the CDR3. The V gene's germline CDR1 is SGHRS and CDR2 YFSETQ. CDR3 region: CARRGRGKGNTEAFF. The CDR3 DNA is TGCGCCAGGAGAGGTAGGGGCAAGGGGAACACTGAAGCTTTCTTT.

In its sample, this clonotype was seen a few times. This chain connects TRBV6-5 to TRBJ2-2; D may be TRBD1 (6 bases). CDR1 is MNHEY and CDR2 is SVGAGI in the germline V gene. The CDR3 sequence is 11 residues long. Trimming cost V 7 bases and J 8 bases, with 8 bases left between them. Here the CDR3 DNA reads TGTGCCAGCACCCAGGGGGGGGAGCTGTTTTTT. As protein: CASTQGGELFF.

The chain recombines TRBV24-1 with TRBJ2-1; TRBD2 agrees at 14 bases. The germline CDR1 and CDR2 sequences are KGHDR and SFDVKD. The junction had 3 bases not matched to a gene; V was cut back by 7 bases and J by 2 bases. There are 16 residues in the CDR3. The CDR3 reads CATSPGLAGAYNEQFF. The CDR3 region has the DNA TGTGCCACCAGCCCGGGACTAGCGGGGGCCTACAATGAGCAGTTCTTC.

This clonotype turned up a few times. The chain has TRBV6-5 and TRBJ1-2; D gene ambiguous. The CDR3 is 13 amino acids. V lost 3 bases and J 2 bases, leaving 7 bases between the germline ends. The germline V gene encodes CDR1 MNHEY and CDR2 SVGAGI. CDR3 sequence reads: CASSYAVNYGYTF. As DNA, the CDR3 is TGTGCCAGCAGTTATGCAGTCAACTATGGCTACACCTTC.

The CDR3 loop reads CASAYGASYEQYF. The CDR3 region has the DNA TGTGCCAGCGCTTACGGGGCCTCCTACGAGCAGTACTTC. The chain joins TRBV6-5 to TRBJ2-7, with D perhaps matching TRBD1 or TRBD2 (5 bases each). CDR1 and CDR2 (germline): MNHEY, SVGAGI. The length of the CDR3 is 13 residues. V lost 8 bases and J lost 0, with 11 bases in between.

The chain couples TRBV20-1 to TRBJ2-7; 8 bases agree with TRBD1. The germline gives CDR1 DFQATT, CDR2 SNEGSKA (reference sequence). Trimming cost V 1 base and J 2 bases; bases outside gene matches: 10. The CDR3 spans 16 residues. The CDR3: CSARAFNRGSPYEQYF. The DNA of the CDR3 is TGCAGTGCTAGAGCTTTCAACAGGGGGAGCCCCTACGAGCAGTACTTC.

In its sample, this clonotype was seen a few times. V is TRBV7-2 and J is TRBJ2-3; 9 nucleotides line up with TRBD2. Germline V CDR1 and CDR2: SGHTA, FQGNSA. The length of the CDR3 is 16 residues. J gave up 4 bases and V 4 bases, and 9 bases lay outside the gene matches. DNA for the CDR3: TGTGCCAGCAGCTCCTTTGTAGCGGGAGCTGCAGATACGCAGTATTTT. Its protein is CASSSFVAGAADTQYF.

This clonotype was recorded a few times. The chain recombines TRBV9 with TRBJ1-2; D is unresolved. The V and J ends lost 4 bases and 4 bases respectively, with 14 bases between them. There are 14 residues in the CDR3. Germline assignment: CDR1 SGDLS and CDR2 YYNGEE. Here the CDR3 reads CASSPTSRFYGYTF. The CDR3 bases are TGTGCCAGCAGCCCGACTAGCCGGTTCTATGGCTACACCTTC. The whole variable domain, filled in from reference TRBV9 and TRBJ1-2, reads DSGVTQTPKHLITATGQRVTLRCSPRSGDLSVYWYQQSLDQGLQFLIQYYNGEERAKGNILERFSAQQFPDLHSELNLSSLELGDSALYFCASSPTSRFYGYTFGSGTRLTVV.

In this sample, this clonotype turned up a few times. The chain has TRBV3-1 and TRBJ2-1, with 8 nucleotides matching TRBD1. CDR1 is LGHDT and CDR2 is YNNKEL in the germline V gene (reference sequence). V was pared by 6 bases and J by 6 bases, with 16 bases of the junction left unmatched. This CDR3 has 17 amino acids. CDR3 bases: TGTGCCAGCAGTCATGCAGCCCGACAGGGGACACCCAATGAGCAGTTCTTC. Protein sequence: CASSHAARQGTPNEQFF.

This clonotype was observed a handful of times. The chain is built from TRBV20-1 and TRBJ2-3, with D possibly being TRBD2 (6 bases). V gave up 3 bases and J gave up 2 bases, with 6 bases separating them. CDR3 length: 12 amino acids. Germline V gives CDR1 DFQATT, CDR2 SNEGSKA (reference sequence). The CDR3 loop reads CSARDYTDTQYF. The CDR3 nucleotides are TGCAGTGCTAGGGACTACACAGATACGCAGTATTTT.

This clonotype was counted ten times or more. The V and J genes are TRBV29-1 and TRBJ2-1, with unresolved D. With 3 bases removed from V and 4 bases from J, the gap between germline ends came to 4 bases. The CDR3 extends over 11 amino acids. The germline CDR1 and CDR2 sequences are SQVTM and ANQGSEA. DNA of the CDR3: TGCAGCGTTGACGGTTACAATGAGCAGTTCTTC. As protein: CSVDGYNEQFF.

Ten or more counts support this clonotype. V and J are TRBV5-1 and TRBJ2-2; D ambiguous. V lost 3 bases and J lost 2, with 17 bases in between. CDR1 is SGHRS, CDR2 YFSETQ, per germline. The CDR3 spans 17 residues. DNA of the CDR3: TGCGCCAGCAGCTCAAATCAGGAATTCGTCAACACCGGGGAGCTGTTTTTT. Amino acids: CASSSNQEFVNTGELFF.

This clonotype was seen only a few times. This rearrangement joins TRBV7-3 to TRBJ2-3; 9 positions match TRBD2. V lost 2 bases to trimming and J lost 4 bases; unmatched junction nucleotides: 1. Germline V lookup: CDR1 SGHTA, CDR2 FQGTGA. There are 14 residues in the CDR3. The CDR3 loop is CASSLSSGADTQYF. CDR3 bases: TGTGCCAGCAGCTTATCTAGCGGGGCAGATACGCAGTATTTT.

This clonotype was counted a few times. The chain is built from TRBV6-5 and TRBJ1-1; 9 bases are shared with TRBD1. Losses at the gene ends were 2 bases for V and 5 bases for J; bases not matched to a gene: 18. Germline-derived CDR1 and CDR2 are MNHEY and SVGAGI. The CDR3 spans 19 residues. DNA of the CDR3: TGTGCCAGCAGTTACCATTTTAGGGGACAGGGAATAAAACGTACTGAAGCTTTCTTT. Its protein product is CASSYHFRGQGIKRTEAFF.

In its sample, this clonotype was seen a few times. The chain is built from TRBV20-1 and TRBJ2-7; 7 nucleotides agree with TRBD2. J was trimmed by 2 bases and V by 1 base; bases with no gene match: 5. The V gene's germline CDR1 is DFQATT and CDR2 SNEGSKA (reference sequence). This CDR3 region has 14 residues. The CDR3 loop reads CSARVAGAPYEQYF. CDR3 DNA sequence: TGCAGTGCTAGAGTTGCGGGAGCCCCCTACGAGCAGTACTTC.

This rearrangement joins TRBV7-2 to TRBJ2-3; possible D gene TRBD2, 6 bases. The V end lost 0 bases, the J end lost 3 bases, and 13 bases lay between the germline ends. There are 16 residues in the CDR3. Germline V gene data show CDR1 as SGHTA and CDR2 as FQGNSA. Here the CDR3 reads CASSLAVGGKTDTQYF. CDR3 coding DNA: TGTGCCAGCAGCTTAGCAGTTGGAGGGAAAACAGATACGCAGTATTTT.

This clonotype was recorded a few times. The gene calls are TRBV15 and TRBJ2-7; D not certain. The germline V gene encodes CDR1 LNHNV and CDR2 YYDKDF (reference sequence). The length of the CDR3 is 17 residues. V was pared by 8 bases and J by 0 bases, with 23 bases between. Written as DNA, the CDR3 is TGTGCCACCTCTACCTCGGTGGTACAGCTAATCTCCTACGAGCAGTACTTC. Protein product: CATSTSVVQLISYEQYF.

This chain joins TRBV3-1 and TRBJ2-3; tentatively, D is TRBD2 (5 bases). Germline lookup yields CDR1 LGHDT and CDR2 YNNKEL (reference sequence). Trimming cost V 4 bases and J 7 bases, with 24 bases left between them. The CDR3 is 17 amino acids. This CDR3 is CASSPFGKRSNRNTQYF. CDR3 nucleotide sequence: TGTGCCAGCAGCCCCTTCGGGAAGAGGTCGAATAGAAATACGCAGTATTTT.

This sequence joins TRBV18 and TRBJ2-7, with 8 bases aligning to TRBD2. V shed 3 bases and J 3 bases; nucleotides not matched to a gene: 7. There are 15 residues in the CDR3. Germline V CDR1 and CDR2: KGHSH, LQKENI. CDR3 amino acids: CASSPSGGRHYEQYF. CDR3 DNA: TGTGCCAGCTCACCGAGCGGGGGAAGGCACTACGAGCAGTACTTC.